The 32 T cell receptor beta chains presented below share a single source sample, sequenced in a study of blood T cells in healthy people across ages. Then a second PCR, running roughly 7 to 11 cycles, was carried out with a sample-barcoded 5' primer and a J-beta primer mix. TCRdb re-derived calls from the 5' RACE reads in MiXCR, one entry per CDR3 protein. The table lists 790,000 or so distinct CDR3 sequences, about half of them singletons. What was sequenced was blood. The receptor set was obtained from a man older than 75 in good health.

This clonotype was counted ten times or more. The chain combines TRBV15 with TRBJ1-5, with D tentatively TRBD1 (5 bases). Germline V gene sequence: CDR1 LNHNV, CDR2 YYDKDF (reference sequence). The CDR3 is 15 residues long. Trimming shortened V by 0 bases and J by 3 bases, and 9 bases separated the two germline ends. Here the CDR3 reads CATSREGRNNQPQHF. The CDR3 DNA is TGTGCCACCAGCAGAGAGGGACGGAACAATCAGCCCCAGCATTTT.

The chain carries TRBV20-1 and TRBJ2-4; a possible D gene is TRBD2 (5 bases). With 6 bases removed from V and 13 bases from J, the gap between germline ends came to 22 bases. The CDR3 totals 13 residues. The germline V gene has CDR1 DFQATT and CDR2 SNEGSKA (reference sequence). CDR3 in amino acids: CSATSPGKNGQYF. The CDR3 DNA follows: TGCAGTGCGACGAGCCCCGGGAAGAACGGGCAGTACTTC.

The chain combines TRBV10-3 with TRBJ2-1; D gene uncertain. Germline V lookup: CDR1 ENHRY, CDR2 SYGVKD. V lost 7 bases to trimming and J lost 10 bases, with 11 bases between them. The CDR3 has 11 amino acids. CDR3 nucleotide sequence: TGTGCCATCACCGAGGCTGGGGAGCAGTTCTTC. As protein: CAITEAGEQFF.

V is TRBV5-1 and J is TRBJ2-1; D possibly uses TRBD1 or TRBD2 (7 bases each). Germline assignment: CDR1 SGHRS and CDR2 YFSETQ. Deletions cut 5 bases from V and 0 bases from J, with 15 bases between. This CDR3 has 16 amino acids. The CDR3 region has the DNA TGCGCCAGCAGTTTCAGCGGGGACAGCTCCTACAATGAGCAGTTCTTC. Its translation: CASSFSGDSSYNEQFF. Variable domain in full (rest from reference TRBV5-1 and TRBJ2-1): KAGVTQTPRYLIKTRGQQVTLSCSPISGHRSVSWYQQTPGQGLQFLFEYFSETQRNKGNFPGRFSGRQFSNSRSEMNVSTLELGDSALYLCASSFSGDSSYNEQFFGPGTRLTVL.

This clonotype was picked up one time. CDR3 residues: CASSSGLISSYNEQFF. In DNA, the CDR3 is TGCGCCAGCAGTTCCGGACTCATCAGCTCCTACAATGAGCAGTTCTTC. The chain recombines TRBV5-1 with TRBJ2-1; maybe TRBD2 (5 bases). This CDR3 spans 16 amino acids. V lost 5 bases and J 0 bases, leaving 15 bases between the germline ends. Germline values: CDR1 SGHRS, CDR2 YFSETQ.

A few counts support this clonotype. This chain links TRBV11-2 with TRBJ2-1; TRBD2 agrees at 9 bases. The CDR3 covers 17 residues. Per germline, CDR1 SGHAT and CDR2 FQNNGV. Trimming took 4 bases from V and 2 from J; bases not matched to a gene: 9. The DNA for the CDR3 is TGTGCCAGCAGCTCCAGGGGAGCGGGAGGTACCTACAATGAGCAGTTCTTC. Its translation: CASSSRGAGGTYNEQFF.

V usage is TRBV12-3 or TRBV12-4 and J usage is TRBJ2-5; 9 bases fit TRBD2. Judging by the DNA end, TRBJ2-7 fits better; the J call may be wrong. The CDR3 consists of 14 residues. The CDR3 sequence: CASSPSGRTYEQYF. The CDR3 DNA is TGTGCCAGCAGTCCGAGCGGGAGGACCTACGAGCAGTACTTC.

V and J are TRBV12-3 or TRBV12-4 and TRBJ1-2; 9 bases map to TRBD1. V dropped 6 bases and J dropped 6; count of bases not matched to a gene: 11. The CDR3 runs to 15 residues. CDR3 coding DNA: TGTGCCAGCAGCCCGCATTCGGGGACAGGGAATGGCTACACCTTC. Its translation is CASSPHSGTGNGYTF.

The chain recombines TRBV7-9 with TRBJ2-1; D possibly matches TRBD1 or TRBD2 (5 bases each). Trimming left V 2 bases short and J 5 bases short, with 10 bases between. The germline V gene encodes CDR1 SEHNR and CDR2 FQNEAQ (reference sequence). CDR3 size: 14 residues. The CDR3 DNA reads TGTGCCAGCAGCTTACTCGGGACGCACAATGAGCAGTTCTTC. As protein: CASSLLGTHNEQFF.

In its sample, this clonotype was seen many times. The rearrangement links TRBV5-1 to TRBJ2-7; 12 bases are shared with TRBD2. The ends lost 4 bases at V and 5 bases at J; junction bases unmatched: 4. The CDR3 spans 14 residues. Germline loops: CDR1 SGHRS, CDR2 YFSETQ. The CDR3 loop is CASSRTSGIDEQYF. The CDR3 region has the DNA TGCGCCAGCAGCCGGACTAGCGGGATCGACGAGCAGTACTTC.

This clonotype has just a few counts. The genes are TRBV2 and TRBJ2-5; the D is unclear. Looked up from germline, CDR1 is SNHLY and CDR2 is FYNNEI. The CDR3 totals 11 residues. Between the trimmed V and J ends, which lost 6 bases and 7 bases, there was a span of 9 bases. The CDR3 sequence is CASRTPGTQYF. In DNA form, the CDR3 reads TGTGCCAGCAGAACCCCCGGGACCCAGTACTTC.

A note on this clonotype: At one boundary the junction diverges from the germline segment, which might be a read error. The chain uses TRBV4-3 and TRBJ2-7, with 8 bases fitting TRBD2. CDR3 length: 17 amino acids. Germline assignment: CDR1 LGHNA and CDR2 YSLEER. In DNA, the CDR3 is TGCGCCGGCAGCCAAGATAAGACGGGAGGGCCTATCTACGAGCAGTACTTC. As protein: CAGSQDKTGGPIYEQYF.

The DNA for the CDR3 is TGCAGTGCTAGAGACGGAGAAGGGAGGGCCGGCGAGCAGTACTTC. It codes for CSARDGEGRAGEQYF. The chain has TRBV20-1 and TRBJ2-7; 7 bases are shared with TRBD2. The CDR3 has 15 residues. Looked up from germline, CDR1 is DFQATT and CDR2 is SNEGSKA (reference sequence). V dropped 0 bases and J dropped 6; count of bases not matched to a gene: 11.

This chain connects TRBV20-1 to TRBJ2-5; D not resolved. This CDR3 contains 15 residues. Germline loops: CDR1 DFQATT, CDR2 SNEGSKA (reference sequence). The V end lost 3 bases, the J end lost 13 bases, and 27 bases lay between the germline ends. For the CDR3, the DNA is TGCAGTGCTAGTTCCTCGCGAGCAGGCACCTACGAGCTGTACTTC. Translating gives CSASSSRAGTYELYF.

This clonotype has more than one count but fewer than ten. This chain uses TRBV7-6 with TRBJ2-5, with TRBD1 matching 8 bases. CDR3 length: 15 residues. The ends lost 4 bases at V and 11 bases at J; junction bases unmatched: 15. Germline loops: CDR1 SGHVS, CDR2 FNYEAQ. The CDR3 sequence: CASSSPDREVWEQYF. The CDR3 coding sequence is TGTGCCAGCAGCTCTCCGGACAGGGAAGTCTGGGAGCAGTACTTC. The full variable domain, in which reference TRBV7-6 and TRBJ2-5 provide the parts outside the CDR3, is GAGVSQSPRYKVTKRGQDVALRCDPISGHVSLYWYRQALGQGPEFLTYFNYEAQQDKSGLPNDRFSAERPEGSISTLTIQRTEQRDSAMYRCASSSPDREVWEQYFGPGTRLLVL.

V usage is TRBV6-6 and J usage is TRBJ2-2; D might be TRBD1 or TRBD2, each matching 5 bases. CDR3 length equals 12 residues. V was shortened by 6 bases and J by 7 bases, with 9 bases between the two germline ends. Germline-derived CDR1 and CDR2 are MNHNY and SVGAGI (reference sequence). The CDR3, as DNA: TGTGCCAGCAGACCTGGGGGCGGGGAGCTGTTTTTT. Its protein product is CASRPGGGELFF.

This clonotype was counted between two and nine times. V gene TRBV7-2 combines with J gene TRBJ2-5; 12 bases map to TRBD2. There are 15 residues in the CDR3. Germline V lookup: CDR1 SGHTA, CDR2 FQGNSA. V trimming: 6 bases; J trimming: 5 bases; junction bases outside the gene matches: 7. The CDR3 bases are TGTGCCAGCAGATTGACTAGCGGGAGTGGGGAGACCCAGTACTTC. Translated, it gives CASRLTSGSGETQYF.

This clonotype was observed a few times. This chain links TRBV9 with TRBJ2-7; D gene unclear. The V end was cut by 1 base, the J end by 2 bases, with 13 bases between. This CDR3 comprises 15 residues. CDR1 SGDLS and CDR2 YYNGEE come from the germline V gene. The CDR3 here is CASSVRVGPTYEQYF. The CDR3 DNA is TGTGCCAGCAGCGTAAGGGTCGGCCCAACCTACGAGCAGTACTTC. Full variable domain (missing parts from reference TRBV9 and TRBJ2-7): DSGVTQTPKHLITATGQRVTLRCSPRSGDLSVYWYQQSLDQGLQFLIQYYNGEERAKGNILERFSAQQFPDLHSELNLSSLELGDSALYFCASSVRVGPTYEQYFGPGTRLTVT.

The CDR3 protein is CASSQEFSDNDGYSGANVLTF. As DNA, the CDR3 is TGTGCCAGCAGCCAAGAGTTTTCGGACAATGACGGTTACTCTGGGGCCAACGTCCTGACTTTC. V gene TRBV14 combines with J gene TRBJ2-6; a weak D match, TRBD1 (5 bases). The CDR3 consists of 21 residues. CDR1 is SGHDN, CDR2 FVKESK, per germline. V shed 0 bases and J shed 0 bases, with 21 bases lying between them.

V and J are TRBV3-1 and TRBJ2-2, with TRBD2 matching 12 bases. The length of the CDR3 is 15 residues. V dropped 4 bases and J dropped 4; count of bases not matched to a gene: 1. In germline, CDR1 is LGHDT, CDR2 YNNKEL (reference sequence). The CDR3 spells CASSRTSGVTGELFF. CDR3 DNA sequence: TGTGCCAGCAGCCGGACTAGCGGGGTCACCGGGGAGCTGTTTTTT.

The chain joins TRBV28 to TRBJ1-6, with D perhaps TRBD1 (6 bases). Deletions cut 6 bases from V and 7 bases from J, with 19 bases between. CDR3 length equals 16 residues. Germline CDR1 is MDHEN and CDR2 is SYDVKM. The CDR3 reads CASSLGTGGINSPLHF. For the CDR3, the DNA is TGTGCCAGCAGCTTGGGTACGGGGGGCATCAATTCACCCCTCCACTTT.

The gene calls are TRBV5-8 and TRBJ2-1; 7 bases agree with TRBD2. V lost 3 bases, J lost 10 bases, and 4 bases stayed unmatched. This CDR3 region has 12 residues. Germline V gene lookup returns CDR1 SGHTS and CDR2 YDEGEE. The chain's CDR3 is CASSYTGGEQFF. In DNA, the CDR3 is TGTGCCAGCAGCTACACGGGGGGAGAGCAGTTCTTC.

The chain is built from TRBV20-1 and TRBJ2-1; 7 bases match TRBD1. The V gene's germline CDR1 is DFQATT and CDR2 SNEGSKA (reference sequence). V shed 6 bases, J shed 6 bases, and the junction held 5 bases outside the gene matches. This CDR3 region has 12 residues. The DNA of the CDR3 is TGCAGTGCCGGGACAGTTGTCAATGAGCAGTTCTTC. This translates into CSAGTVVNEQFF.

The rearrangement joins TRBV18 to TRBJ2-5; 10 bases are a match to TRBD1. CDR3 size: 12 residues. Per the germline V gene, CDR1 is KGHSH and CDR2 is LQKENI. J lost 10 bases, V lost 3 bases, and 2 bases had no gene match. In DNA form, the CDR3 reads TGTGCCAGCTCACCGGACAGGGGGGACCAGTACTTC. This translates into CASSPDRGDQYF. Supplemented by reference TRBV18 and TRBJ2-5, the full variable domain reads NAGVMQNPRHLVRRRGQEARLRCSPMKGHSHVYWYRQLPEEGLKFMVYLQKENIIDESGMPKERFSAEFPKEGPSILRIQQVVRGDSAAYFCASSPDRGDQYFGPGTRLLVL.

This clonotype was observed at least ten times. The chain recombines TRBV7-2 with TRBJ2-3; 8 bases are shared with TRBD2. Germline CDR1 and CDR2: SGHTA and FQGNSA. There are 15 residues in the CDR3. The junction had 9 bases not matched to a gene; V was cut back by 4 bases and J by 6 bases. The CDR3 protein is CASSWRVSGTDTQYF. CDR3 coding DNA: TGTGCCAGCAGCTGGCGGGTTAGCGGGACCGATACGCAGTATTTT.

This chain uses TRBV19 with TRBJ2-1, with 8 bases identical to TRBD2. This CDR3 comprises 17 residues. The V gene end was trimmed by 0 bases and the J gene end by 6 bases; junction bases not matched to a gene: 10. Germline V lookup: CDR1 LNHDA, CDR2 SQIVND (reference sequence). This chain's CDR3 is CASSIEWREDLTNEQFF. DNA for the CDR3: TGTGCCAGTAGTATAGAATGGCGGGAGGATCTCACCAATGAGCAGTTCTTC.

The rearrangement links TRBV24-1 to TRBJ2-1, with 10 nucleotides matching TRBD2. The CDR3 extends over 16 amino acids. Germline V gene sequence: CDR1 KGHDR, CDR2 SFDVKD. Trimming cost V 7 bases and J 9 bases; bases outside gene matches: 14. CDR3 bases: TGTGCCACCAGGAGGGGTGCACTAGCGGGATCCGGTGAGCAGTTCTTC. This translates into CATRRGALAGSGEQFF.

As to this clonotype: It is likely a read error, because the conserved phenylalanine at the end of the CDR3 is missing. This chain connects TRBV7-2 to TRBJ2-5; D might be TRBD1 (6 bases). The DNA matches TRBJ2-7 better at its end, which makes the J call doubtful. There are 14 residues in the CDR3. Germline V gene sequence: CDR1 SGHTA, CDR2 FQGNSA. The CDR3, as DNA: TGTGCCAGCACCATAACCGGGACAACCGTCGAGCAGTACTAC. Translated, it gives CASTITGTTVEQYY.

As regards this clonotype: At one end, the junction sequence differs from germline, possibly due to a read error. The rearrangement links TRBV6-2 or TRBV6-3 to TRBJ2-1; TRBD2 aligns across 11 bases. The CDR3 spans 16 residues. Germline V gene sequence: CDR1 MNHEY, CDR2 SVGEGT. The CDR3 nucleotides read TGTGCCAGCAGTGGGGCACTAGCGGGAGTTAGGAATGGGCAGTTCTTC. Its translation: CASSGALAGVRNGQFF.

This clonotype was detected many times. The chain combines TRBV29-1 with TRBJ2-3, with D unclear. CDR3 length: 10 amino acids. Looked up from germline, CDR1 is SQVTM and CDR2 is ANQGSEA. V was clipped by 8 bases and J by 7 bases, with 10 bases between them. The CDR3: CSTTRNTQYF. CDR3 nucleotides: TGCAGCACTACAAGGAATACGCAGTATTTT.

This clonotype was recorded at least ten times. The chain has TRBV29-1 and TRBJ2-7, with TRBD1 matching 7 bases. The ends lost 1 base at V and 6 bases at J; junction bases unmatched: 6. Germline CDR1 SQVTM, CDR2 ANQGSEA. The CDR3 loop spans 13 amino acids. The CDR3 is CSVEGGGAGEQYF. The DNA for the CDR3 is TGCAGCGTTGAAGGAGGGGGCGCCGGCGAGCAGTACTTC.

This chain's CDR3 is CAGTPGQGYEQYF. As DNA, the CDR3 is TGCGCCGGCACCCCGGGCCAGGGCTACGAGCAGTACTTC. The chain has TRBV5-1 and TRBJ2-4, with D maybe TRBD1 (5 bases). The end of the DNA aligns better with TRBJ2-7, so the J call may be wrong. Germline V gives CDR1 SGHRS, CDR2 YFSETQ. The CDR3 has 13 residues.